The 25 T cell receptor beta chains in this list originate from one sample, sequenced in a study of CD8 T cells in ankylosing spondylitis (dated by TCRdb to about 2017). The library was built by means of 5' RACE. The sequencer was an Illumina HiSeq 2500. The public sequencing data were trimmed at Q25 with fastp and processed into clonotypes with MiXCR by TCRdb, which kept only in-frame beta chains. Records with the same CDR3 protein are collapsed into one entry carrying the most frequent genes and DNA. In all, the sample holds around 130,000 distinct CDR3 sequences, and over 6% of those were seen once. The top ten constitute 10% to 15% of the sample. The sequencing input was blood, either unsorted or a sorted T cell fraction (not recorded which). These receptors originate from a male donor with ankylosing spondylitis or in good health (not recorded which).

The V call is TRBV11-2, the J call TRBJ2-1; D might be TRBD1 (7 bases). The germline gives CDR1 SGHAT, CDR2 FQNNGV. The CDR3 runs 15 residues. Trimming took 5 bases from V and 8 from J, leaving 19 bases between them. The CDR3 nucleotides read TGTGCCAGCAGCAAGTTGGAGACAGGGAGGTATGAGCAGTTCTTC. This translates into CASSKLETGRYEQFF.

Ten or more counts support this clonotype. The chain employs TRBV4-2 and TRBJ2-1; tentatively, D is TRBD1 (7 bases). Trimming removed 0 bases at V and 7 bases at J, with 19 bases between. CDR1 is LGHNA, CDR2 YNFKEQ, per germline. This CDR3 region has 17 residues. This CDR3 is CASSQEGNRGGRNEQFF. The CDR3 region has the DNA TGTGCCAGCAGCCAAGAAGGGAACAGGGGAGGAAGGAATGAGCAGTTCTTC.

This clonotype has a count of ten or more. The chain recombines TRBV27 with TRBJ2-3; unclear D gene. The CDR3 runs 12 residues. V lost 5 bases to trimming and J lost 6 bases, with 9 bases between them. Germline-derived CDR1 and CDR2 are MNHEY and SMNVEV (reference sequence). This chain's CDR3 is CASSRAQDTQYF. CDR3 bases: TGTGCCAGCAGTCGGGCTCAGGATACGCAGTATTTT.

This clonotype was found many times. The V gene is TRBV5-1, the J gene TRBJ2-2, with no clear D. CDR1 is SGHRS, CDR2 YFSETQ, per germline. There are 18 residues in the CDR3. Trimming removed 0 bases from V and 3 bases from J, with 18 bases in between. The DNA for the CDR3 is TGCGCCAGCAGCTTGGCAGGAGATGGCGTAGAGGACACCGGGGAGCTGTTTTTT. Its protein is CASSLAGDGVEDTGELFF.

At least ten counts were recorded for this clonotype. V usage is TRBV15 and J usage is TRBJ1-2; perhaps TRBD1 as D (5 bases). V lost 6 bases and J lost 8, with 22 bases in between. The CDR3 sequence is 15 residues long. Germline CDR1 and CDR2: LNHNV and YYDKDF (reference sequence). CDR3 nucleotide sequence: TGTGCCACCAGGAGAAAAGAGGTGACAGATGGGGGCTACACCTTC. This gives the protein CATRRKEVTDGGYTF.

This clonotype came up many times. This chain links TRBV5-1 with TRBJ2-7; D could derive from TRBD1 or TRBD2 (5 bases each). Germline V gives CDR1 SGHRS, CDR2 YFSETQ. The CDR3 is made up of 16 amino acids. The ends were cut back, 0 bases at V and 0 bases at J, with 13 bases in the middle. As DNA, the CDR3 is TGCGCCAGCAGCTTGGCCTTATCAGGGAGCTCCTACGAGCAGTACTTC. It translates to CASSLALSGSSYEQYF.

This clonotype has at least ten counts. The gene calls are TRBV5-1 and TRBJ2-5, with D possibly matching TRBD2 (5 bases). From germline, CDR1 is SGHRS and CDR2 YFSETQ. The CDR3 has 16 amino acids. V was trimmed by 0 bases and J by 2 bases, leaving 14 bases between them. The CDR3 loop reads CASSLASSPGQETQYF. The CDR3 DNA follows: TGCGCCAGCAGCTTGGCCTCGTCTCCGGGGCAAGAGACCCAGTACTTC.

Many counts were recorded for this clonotype. The V gene is TRBV12-3 or TRBV12-4, the J gene TRBJ1-4; D unclear. V dropped 3 bases and J dropped 4 bases, with 9 bases sitting between them. The CDR3 extends over 14 amino acids. The CDR3 region is CASSFKGNNEKLFF. The CDR3 DNA reads as TGTGCCAGCAGTTTCAAAGGGAATAATGAAAAACTGTTTTTT.

The chain has TRBV20-1 and TRBJ1-1, with D perhaps TRBD1 (6 bases). From germline, CDR1 is DFQATT and CDR2 SNEGSKA (reference sequence). The CDR3 extends over 14 amino acids. Trimming left V 3 bases short and J 7 bases short, with 18 bases between. CDR3: CSASRPVTGREAFF. CDR3 DNA sequence: TGCAGTGCTAGTAGGCCCGTGACAGGACGTGAAGCTTTCTTT.

This clonotype was found many times. J is TRBJ2-7 and V is TRBV18; D is perhaps TRBD1 (6 bases). CDR3 length: 14 residues. V lost 3 bases and J lost 5, with 14 bases in between. Germline V gene data show CDR1 as KGHSH and CDR2 as LQKENI. As DNA, the CDR3 is TGTGCCAGCTCACCTAACCAGGACAGCCACGAGCAGTACTTC. Its protein is CASSPNQDSHEQYF. The whole variable domain, remainder taken from reference TRBV18 and TRBJ2-7, is NAGVMQNPRHLVRRRGQEARLRCSPMKGHSHVYWYRQLPEEGLKFMVYLQKENIIDESGMPKERFSAEFPKEGPSILRIQQVVRGDSAAYFCASSPNQDSHEQYFGPGTRLTVT.

This clonotype was picked up many times. This chain connects TRBV20-1 to TRBJ1-6; 7 nucleotides match TRBD1. The CDR3 loop spans 14 amino acids. Germline CDR1 DFQATT, CDR2 SNEGSKA (reference sequence). V lost 6 bases and J lost 10; bases outside the gene matches: 12. CDR3 bases: TGCAGTGCGAGGCGGCAGGGGGGGGAATCACCCCTCCACTTT. Encoded protein: CSARRQGGESPLHF.

The chain joins TRBV18 to TRBJ1-2; 7 positions match TRBD1. V was clipped by 2 bases and J by 4 bases; unmatched bases: 4. The CDR3 consists of 14 residues. Germline CDR1 KGHSH, CDR2 LQKENI. CDR3 protein: CASSPAGQIYGYTF. As DNA, the CDR3 is TGTGCCAGCTCACCAGCGGGACAGATCTATGGCTACACCTTC.

This clonotype has at least ten counts. The genes are TRBV14 and TRBJ2-7; D perhaps matches TRBD1 (5 bases). The V end lost 2 bases, the J end lost 2 bases, and 10 bases lay between the germline ends. Germline V gene sequence: CDR1 SGHDN, CDR2 FVKESK. The CDR3 sequence is 14 residues long. Here the CDR3 reads CASSQRPGPYEQYF. The CDR3 nucleotides are TGTGCCAGCAGCCAACGGCCAGGGCCCTACGAGCAGTACTTC.

The sample holds many counts of this clonotype. The CDR3 DNA reads TGCGCCAGCAGCTTGTGGGGCAGCGGGCGCCAAGAGACCCAGTACTTC. It encodes CASSLWGSGRQETQYF. The chain combines TRBV5-1 with TRBJ2-5; tentative D call: TRBD2 (6 bases). V gave up 1 base and J gave up 1 base, with 14 bases separating them. Germline CDR1 SGHRS, CDR2 YFSETQ. The CDR3 has 16 residues.

The sample holds many counts of this clonotype. V usage is TRBV20-1 and J usage is TRBJ1-4; D remains ambiguous. V was shortened by 0 bases and J by 0 bases, with 8 bases between the two germline ends. Looked up from germline, CDR1 is DFQATT and CDR2 is SNEGSKA (reference sequence). This CDR3 spans 15 amino acids. The chain's CDR3 is CSAREATSTNEKLFF. DNA for the CDR3: TGCAGTGCTAGAGAGGCAACTTCAACTAATGAAAAACTGTTTTTT.

In its sample, this clonotype was seen many times. This chain joins TRBV11-2 and TRBJ2-3, with D perhaps TRBD1 (7 bases). Germline V gives CDR1 SGHAT, CDR2 FQNNGV. Trimming took off 5 bases at V and 1 base at J, with 16 bases between the two ends. This CDR3 spans 16 amino acids. The CDR3 DNA follows: TGTGCCAGCAGCAAACCTCAGGGGGGTCGCACAGATACGCAGTATTTT. Amino acid sequence: CASSKPQGGRTDTQYF. Together with reference TRBV11-2 and TRBJ2-3, the CDR3 gives the full variable domain: EAGVAQSPRYKIIEKRQSVAFWCNPISGHATLYWYQQILGQGPKLLIQFQNNGVVDDSQLPKDRFSAERLKGVDSTLKIQPAKLEDSAVYLCASSKPQGGRTDTQYFGPGTRLTVL.

This clonotype has ten or more counts. The rearrangement joins TRBV27 to TRBJ2-3; possibly TRBD1 for D (5 bases). This CDR3 comprises 15 residues. V lost 4 bases, J lost 2 bases, and 13 bases lay in between. Germline-derived CDR1 and CDR2 are MNHEY and SMNVEV (reference sequence). The CDR3 sequence: CASSSLRANTDTQYF. CDR3 nucleotide sequence: TGTGCCAGCAGTTCCCTCAGGGCTAACACAGATACGCAGTATTTT.

This clonotype showed up many times. V gene TRBV3-1 combines with J gene TRBJ2-2; D may match TRBD1 or TRBD2 (5 bases each). V was clipped by 0 bases and J by 6 bases, with 11 bases between them. In germline, CDR1 is LGHDT, CDR2 YNNKEL (reference sequence). The CDR3 is 15 residues long. In DNA, the CDR3 is TGTGCCAGCAGCCAAGATGGGGGTTGGGCCGGGGAGCTGTTTTTT. Amino acid sequence: CASSQDGGWAGELFF.

This clonotype occurred many times. This sequence joins TRBV7-8 and TRBJ2-2; 9 bases line up with TRBD2. The CDR3 extends over 16 amino acids. Germline assignment: CDR1 SGHVS and CDR2 FQNEAQ. J gave up 5 bases and V 2 bases, and 6 bases lay outside the gene matches. CDR3 nucleotides: TGTGCCAGCAGCTTACGCGGGGGGGCATGGACCGGGGAGCTGTTTTTT. It codes for CASSLRGGAWTGELFF.

This clonotype was counted once. Possible read error: a much larger clone is one base away. The chain joins TRBV19 to TRBJ1-2, with no clear D. The germline CDR1 and CDR2 sequences are LNHDA and SQIVND (reference sequence). V lost 3 bases, J lost 4 bases, and 18 bases lay in between. The CDR3 has 16 amino acids. The CDR3 is CASSMDPIYLIYGYTF. The CDR3 nucleotides read TGTGCCAGTAGTATGGATCCCATTTACCTCATCTATGGCTACACCTTC.

This clonotype has at least ten counts. The chain employs TRBV6-5 and TRBJ2-5; D assignment may be TRBD1 or TRBD2 (7 bases each). Trimming pared 0 bases from V and 5 bases from J, leaving 10 bases between. Germline V gene lookup returns CDR1 MNHEY and CDR2 SVGAGI. This CDR3 contains 14 residues. CDR3 nucleotides: TGTGCCAGCAGTTACTCGGGAGGGGGCGAGACCCAGTACTTC. Translation: CASSYSGGGETQYF.

At least ten counts were recorded for this clonotype. The genes are TRBV6-1 and TRBJ1-1, with 8 bases that match TRBD1. CDR1 and CDR2 (germline): MNHNS, SASEGT. This CDR3 region has 15 residues. Germline trimming cut 6 bases from V and 3 bases from J; bases unmatched to any gene: 9. DNA of the CDR3: TGTGCCAGCAGCCCAGGGGGCGCCTTGGACACTGAAGCTTTCTTT. This codes for CASSPGGALDTEAFF.

This clonotype came up many times. The chain couples TRBV6-1 to TRBJ2-3; weak D call: TRBD1 (6 bases). The CDR3 has 13 amino acids. Germline assignment: CDR1 MNHNS and CDR2 SASEGT. V lost 7 bases and J 5 bases, leaving 13 bases between the germline ends. CDR3 DNA sequence: TGTGCCAGCAACCAACAGGGAGTAGATACGCAGTATTTT. Translated, it gives CASNQQGVDTQYF.

This clonotype was seen repeatedly, ten times or more. The V and J genes are TRBV5-6 and TRBJ2-2; D gene unclear. Trimming shortened V by 2 bases and J by 4 bases, and 6 bases separated the two germline ends. This CDR3 has 13 residues. CDR1 and CDR2 from the germline V gene are SGHDT and YYEEEE. The CDR3 here is CASSFAVTGELFF. CDR3 coding DNA: TGTGCCAGCAGCTTCGCTGTCACCGGGGAGCTGTTTTTT.

This clonotype has at least ten counts. CDR3 in DNA: TGTGCCAGCAGCCCTCGGACTAGCGGGGGCCTTAGCACAGATACGCAGTATTTT. Translation gives CASSPRTSGGLSTDTQYF. The V gene is TRBV11-1, the J gene TRBJ2-3; TRBD2 agrees at 13 bases. V lost 5 bases and J lost 0; bases outside the gene matches: 8. Looked up from germline, CDR1 is SGHAT and CDR2 is FQDESV (reference sequence). This CDR3 region has 18 residues.